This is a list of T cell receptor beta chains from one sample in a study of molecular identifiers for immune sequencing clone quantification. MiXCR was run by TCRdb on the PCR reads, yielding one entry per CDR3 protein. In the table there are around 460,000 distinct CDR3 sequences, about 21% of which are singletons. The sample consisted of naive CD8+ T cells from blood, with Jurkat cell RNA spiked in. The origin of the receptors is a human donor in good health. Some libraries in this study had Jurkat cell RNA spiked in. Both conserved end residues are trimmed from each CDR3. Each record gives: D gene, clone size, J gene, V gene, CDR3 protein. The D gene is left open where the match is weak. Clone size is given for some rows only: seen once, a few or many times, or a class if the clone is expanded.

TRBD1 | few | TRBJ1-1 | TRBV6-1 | ASTPGQFFMNTEAF
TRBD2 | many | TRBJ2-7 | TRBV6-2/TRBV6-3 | ASAAGRAYEQY
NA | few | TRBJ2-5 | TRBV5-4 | ASSLGLSGPQETQY
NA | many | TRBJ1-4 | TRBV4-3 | ASSSGLQEKLF
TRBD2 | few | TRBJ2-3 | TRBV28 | ASRDTAGVVADTQY
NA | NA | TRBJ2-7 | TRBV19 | ASSGGHLGYEQY
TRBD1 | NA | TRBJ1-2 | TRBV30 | AWSHWGTGDLYADGYT
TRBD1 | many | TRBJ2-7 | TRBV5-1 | ASSPDRLSYEQY
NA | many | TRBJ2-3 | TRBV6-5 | ASSLASLGTDTQY
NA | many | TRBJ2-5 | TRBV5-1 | ASSYWGRGMETQY
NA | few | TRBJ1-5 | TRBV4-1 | ASSQNPPREGMGNQPQH
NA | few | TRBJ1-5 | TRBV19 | ASSIASIDRPQH
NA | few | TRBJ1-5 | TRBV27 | ASSLRAGWAHQPQH
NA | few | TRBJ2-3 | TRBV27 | ASRQPPFTQY
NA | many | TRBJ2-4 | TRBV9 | ASSQGEAKNIQY
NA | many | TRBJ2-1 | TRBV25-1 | ASSEGQGGNEQF
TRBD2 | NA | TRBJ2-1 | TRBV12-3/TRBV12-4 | ASSPPFGRATSYNEQF
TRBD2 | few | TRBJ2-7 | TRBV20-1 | SALGLAATYEQY
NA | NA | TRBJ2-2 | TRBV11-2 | ASSFFLGQNTGELF
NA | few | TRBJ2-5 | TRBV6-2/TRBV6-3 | ASSYENVQETQY
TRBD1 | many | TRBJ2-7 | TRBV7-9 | ASSPTGLYSYEQY
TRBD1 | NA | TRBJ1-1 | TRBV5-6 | ASSFPGGNTEAF
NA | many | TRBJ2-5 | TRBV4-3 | ASSQDRGGVLRETQY
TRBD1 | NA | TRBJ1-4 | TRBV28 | ASRFRTGGINEKLF
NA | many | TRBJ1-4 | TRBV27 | ASSSGGTNEKLF
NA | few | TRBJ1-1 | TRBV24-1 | ATSVGFGAEAF
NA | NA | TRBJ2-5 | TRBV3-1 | ASSQDEGLYLLETQY
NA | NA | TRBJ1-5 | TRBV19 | ASSMVTDSNQPQH
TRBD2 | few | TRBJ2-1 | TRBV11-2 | ASSLYSGGRALNEQF
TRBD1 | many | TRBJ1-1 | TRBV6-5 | ASSYSRDRGTEAF
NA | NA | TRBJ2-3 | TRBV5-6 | ASSLTHTDTQY
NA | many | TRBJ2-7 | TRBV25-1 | ASSEWPEQY
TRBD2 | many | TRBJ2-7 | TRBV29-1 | SVAQGPGLAGYEQY
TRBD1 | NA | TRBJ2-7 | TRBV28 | ASSFLQGASEQY
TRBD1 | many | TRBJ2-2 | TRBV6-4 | ASSKTWTGRTGELF
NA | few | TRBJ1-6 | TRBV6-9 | ASSYRSDLGSPLH
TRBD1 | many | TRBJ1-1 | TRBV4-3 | ASSQDLDRGPDTEAF
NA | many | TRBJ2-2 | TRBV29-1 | SVIDKETGELF
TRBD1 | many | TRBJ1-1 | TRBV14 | ASSQIRGRGTEAF
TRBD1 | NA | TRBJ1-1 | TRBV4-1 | ASSQGPPAGGTEAF
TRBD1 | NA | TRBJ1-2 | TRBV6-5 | ASTTGTGDGYT
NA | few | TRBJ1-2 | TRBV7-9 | ASSLDPPFQNYGYT